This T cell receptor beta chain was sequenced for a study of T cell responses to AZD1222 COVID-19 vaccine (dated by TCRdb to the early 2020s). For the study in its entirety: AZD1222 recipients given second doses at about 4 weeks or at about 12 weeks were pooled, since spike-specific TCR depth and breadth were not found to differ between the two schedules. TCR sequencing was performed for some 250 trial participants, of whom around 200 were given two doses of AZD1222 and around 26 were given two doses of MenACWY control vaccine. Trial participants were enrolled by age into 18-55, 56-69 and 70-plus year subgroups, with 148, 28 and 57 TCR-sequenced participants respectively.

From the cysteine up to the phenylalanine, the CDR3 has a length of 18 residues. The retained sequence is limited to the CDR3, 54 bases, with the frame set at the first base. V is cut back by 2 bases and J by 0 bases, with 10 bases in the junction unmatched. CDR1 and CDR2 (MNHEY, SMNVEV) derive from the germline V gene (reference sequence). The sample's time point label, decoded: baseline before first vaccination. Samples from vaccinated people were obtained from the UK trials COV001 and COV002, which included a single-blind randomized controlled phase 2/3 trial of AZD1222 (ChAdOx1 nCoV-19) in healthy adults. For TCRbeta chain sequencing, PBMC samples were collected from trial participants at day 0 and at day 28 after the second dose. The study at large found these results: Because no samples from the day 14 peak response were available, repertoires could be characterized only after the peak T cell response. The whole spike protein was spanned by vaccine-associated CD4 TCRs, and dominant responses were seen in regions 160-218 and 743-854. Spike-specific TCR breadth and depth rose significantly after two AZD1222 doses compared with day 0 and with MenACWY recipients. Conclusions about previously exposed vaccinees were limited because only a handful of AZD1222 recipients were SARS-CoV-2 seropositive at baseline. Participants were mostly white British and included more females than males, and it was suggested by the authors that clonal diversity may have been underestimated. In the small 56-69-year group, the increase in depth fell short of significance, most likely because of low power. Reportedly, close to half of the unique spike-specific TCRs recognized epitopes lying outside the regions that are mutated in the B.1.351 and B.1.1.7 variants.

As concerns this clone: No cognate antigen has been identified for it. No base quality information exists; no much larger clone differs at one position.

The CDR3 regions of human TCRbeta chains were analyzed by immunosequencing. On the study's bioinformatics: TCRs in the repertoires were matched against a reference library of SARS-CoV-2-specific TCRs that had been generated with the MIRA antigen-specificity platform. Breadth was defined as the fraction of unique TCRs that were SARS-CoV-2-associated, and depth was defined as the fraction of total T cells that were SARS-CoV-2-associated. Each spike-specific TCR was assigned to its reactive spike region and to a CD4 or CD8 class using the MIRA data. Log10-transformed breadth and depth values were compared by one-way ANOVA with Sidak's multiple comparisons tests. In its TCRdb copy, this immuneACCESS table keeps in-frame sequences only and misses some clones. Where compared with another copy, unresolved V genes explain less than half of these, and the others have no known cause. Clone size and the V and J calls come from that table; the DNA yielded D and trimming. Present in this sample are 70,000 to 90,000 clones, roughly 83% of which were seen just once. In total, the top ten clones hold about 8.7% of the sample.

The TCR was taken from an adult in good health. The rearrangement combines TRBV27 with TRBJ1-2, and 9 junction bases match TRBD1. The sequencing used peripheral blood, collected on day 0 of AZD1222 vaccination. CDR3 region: CASSLSGTGSAANYGYTF. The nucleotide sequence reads TGTGCCAGCAGTTTAAGCGGGACAGGGAGTGCGGCTAACTATGGCTACACCTTC.